The TCR beta chain described here comes from a study of cytomegalovirus exposure and HLA in healthy donors. Whole-study results and caveats: Some V segments, TRBV6-2 and TRBV6-3 among them, were indistinguishable and were therefore excluded. The likely origin of a cluster of highly shared sequence variants was a sequencing artifact.

CDR1 SGHRS and CDR2 YFSETQ come from the germline V gene. This CDR3 is 13 amino acids long. V lost 1 base, J lost 3 bases, and 5 bases lay in between. Of note for this clone: Its antigen is as yet unknown.

Researchers ran the PCR with 60 Vbeta and 13 Jbeta primers. Libraries were prepared by immunoSEQ multiplex PCR; TCRdb keeps only in-frame clonotypes and omits some of them. This table has about 160,000 clones, around four fifths appearing once. The chain has TRBV5-1 and TRBJ1-3; D is undetermined. The receptor comes from a woman between 45 and 60 years old in good health and CMV-seronegative. Sequencing was performed on PBMCs. This CDR3 reads CASSLKYGNTIYF. The CDR3 DNA reads as TGCGCCAGCAGCTTGAAATATGGAAACACCATATATTTT.